The 25 T cell receptor beta chains below all came from one sample that was sequenced in a study of cytomegalovirus exposure and HLA in healthy donors. PCR employed 60 Vbeta and 13 Jbeta primers. The method was immunoSEQ multiplex PCR; TCRdb's version includes in-frame clones alone and lacks a portion of them. The table includes approximately 130,000 clones, approximately 77% detected once. The source material was PBMCs. These receptors were collected from a woman aged 40 to 50 in good health and CMV-seronegative.

The chain carries TRBV19 and TRBJ1-2; 10 nucleotides match TRBD1. This CDR3 has 14 residues. V was pared by 7 bases and J by 6 bases, with 8 bases of the junction left unmatched. From germline, CDR1 is LNHDA and CDR2 SQIVND (reference sequence). The CDR3 DNA sequence: TGTGCCAGTATCCCCTCGACAGGGGGCAATGGCTACACCTTC. Protein product: CASIPSTGGNGYTF.

The chain employs TRBV27 and TRBJ2-7, with D possibly TRBD2 on 5 matching bases. This CDR3 is 12 amino acids long. The V end was cut by 6 bases, the J end by 3 bases, with 9 bases between. Germline V lookup: CDR1 MNHEY, CDR2 SMNVEV (reference sequence). In DNA, the CDR3 is TGTGCCAGCAGCATACGGGGCTACGAGCAGTACTTC. It specifies CASSIRGYEQYF.

J is TRBJ2-7 and V is TRBV27; TRBD1 agrees at 8 bases. Germline CDR1 and CDR2: MNHEY and SMNVEV (reference sequence). The CDR3 loop spans 14 amino acids. Trimming took 5 bases from V and 5 from J; bases not matched to a gene: 8. The CDR3 DNA reads TGTGCCAGCAGTGCCCAGGGGGCGATTAACGAGCAGTACTTC. As protein: CASSAQGAINEQYF.

This chain joins TRBV4-1 and TRBJ2-7; D is unresolved. The CDR3 has 14 residues. V was clipped by 1 base and J by 1 base, with 8 bases between them. Germline V gives CDR1 MGHRA, CDR2 YSYEKL. The CDR3 DNA sequence: TGCGCCAGCAGCCAAGCTGCGGAGTCCTACGAGCAGTACTTC. This encodes CASSQAAESYEQYF.

V is TRBV4-1 and J is TRBJ2-5; 7 nucleotides agree with TRBD1. The CDR3 extends over 14 amino acids. Looked up from germline, CDR1 is MGHRA and CDR2 is YSYEKL. V was pared by 5 bases and J by 5 bases, with 8 bases of the junction left unmatched. The CDR3, as DNA: TGCGCCAGCAGCTTATACACAGGGGACGAGACCCAGTACTTC. Its protein is CASSLYTGDETQYF.

The chain uses TRBV6-1 and TRBJ1-2; 10 nucleotides agree with TRBD1. After removal of 6 bases from V and 4 bases from J, the junction contained 2 bases not matched to a gene. CDR1 and CDR2 from the germline V gene are MNHNS and SASEGT. This CDR3 region has 13 residues. The CDR3 DNA is TGTGCCAGCAGGGGGACAGGGGCCTATGGCTACACCTTC. It yields the protein CASRGTGAYGYTF.

V usage is TRBV28 and J usage is TRBJ1-5; 7 bases match TRBD1. V lost 5 bases, J lost 2 bases, and 15 bases stayed unmatched. CDR1 and CDR2 (germline): MDHEN, SYDVKM. This CDR3 is built from 18 residues. Here the CDR3 reads CASSLYLMRQGGNQPQHF. The CDR3 bases are TGTGCCAGCAGTCTATATTTAATGAGACAGGGCGGCAATCAGCCCCAGCATTTT. The full variable domain, rest sourced from reference TRBV28 and TRBJ1-5, is DVKVTQSSRYLVKRTGEKVFLECVQDMDHENMFWYRQDPGLGLRLIYFSYDVKMKEKGDIPEGYSVSREKKERFSLILESASTNQTSMYLCASSLYLMRQGGNQPQHFGDGTRLSIL.

This sequence joins TRBV11-2 and TRBJ1-1; D is unclear. Deletions cut 8 bases from V and 1 base from J, with 14 bases between. Germline CDR1 reads SGHAT; CDR2 reads FQNNGV. The CDR3 is 14 residues long. CDR3 protein: CASEPRRGNTEAFF. The CDR3 DNA is TGTGCCAGCGAACCTAGGCGGGGGAACACTGAAGCTTTCTTT.

This sequence joins TRBV7-6 and TRBJ2-7, with 7 nucleotides matching TRBD1. Looked up from germline, CDR1 is SGHVS and CDR2 is FNYEAQ. V was clipped by 0 bases and J by 6 bases; unmatched bases: 11. The CDR3 sequence is 16 residues long. CDR3 DNA: TGTGCCAGCAGCTTAGCGCAGGGGACAGTACCCTCCGAGCAGTACTTC. Amino acids: CASSLAQGTVPSEQYF.

The chain uses TRBV5-1 and TRBJ2-7, with 12 bases aligning to TRBD1. V shed 5 bases, J shed 6 bases, and the junction held 6 bases outside the gene matches. Per the germline V gene, CDR1 is SGHRS and CDR2 is YFSETQ. The CDR3 runs 14 residues. CDR3 coding DNA: TGCGCCAGCAGTAGGGACAGGGGGCAGGTCGAGCAGTACTTC. Translating it yields CASSRDRGQVEQYF.

The V call is TRBV29-1, the J call TRBJ1-4, with 9 bases aligning to TRBD1. CDR3 size: 13 residues. The junction had 5 bases not matched to a gene; V was cut back by 5 bases and J by 7 bases. Per germline, CDR1 SQVTM and CDR2 ANQGSEA. The CDR3 DNA reads as TGCAGCGTTCCACAGGGGGCGACTGAAAAACTGTTTTTT. This codes for CSVPQGATEKLFF.

The chain couples TRBV27 to TRBJ1-1; a weak D match, TRBD1 (5 bases). The CDR3 consists of 16 residues. Germline V gives CDR1 MNHEY, CDR2 SMNVEV (reference sequence). V was trimmed by 2 bases and J by 0 bases, leaving 13 bases between them. The CDR3 DNA sequence: TGTGCCAGCAGTTTACGACCGGCGGGGCTGAACACTGAAGCTTTCTTT. Translating it yields CASSLRPAGLNTEAFF.

The rearrangement links TRBV5-1 to TRBJ1-1; D call uncertain. The CDR3 spans 13 residues. Germline V gene sequence: CDR1 SGHRS, CDR2 YFSETQ. Between the trimmed V and J ends, which lost 2 bases and 5 bases, there was a span of 10 bases. The CDR3 loop is CASSFQPETEAFF. In DNA form, the CDR3 reads TGCGCCAGCAGCTTCCAACCCGAGACTGAAGCTTTCTTT.

Worth noting for this clone: This sample also contains other DNA sequences that code for the same CDR3. The chain uses TRBV6-5 and TRBJ2-3, with TRBD2 identical over 11 bases. The length of the CDR3 is 16 residues. V gave up 2 bases and J gave up 5 bases; unmatched junction bases: 6. The germline V gene has CDR1 MNHEY and CDR2 SVGAGI. The CDR3 region has the DNA TGTGCCAGCAGTTACAATCTAGCGGGGGGCCAAGATACGCAGTATTTT. It translates to CASSYNLAGGQDTQYF.

This chain connects TRBV5-4 to TRBJ1-2, with 8 bases matching TRBD1. The germline V gene has CDR1 SGHNT and CDR2 YYREEE (reference sequence). The CDR3 covers 14 residues. V shed 4 bases and J 4 bases; nucleotides not matched to a gene: 6. CDR3 bases: TGTGCCAGCAGCATCGGGACAGGCCCCTATGGCTACACCTTC. Residues: CASSIGTGPYGYTF. Full variable domain (outside the CDR3, taken from reference TRBV5-4 and TRBJ1-2): ETGVTQSPTHLIKTRGQQVTLRCSSQSGHNTVSWYQQALGQGPQFIFQYYREEENGRGNFPPRFSGLQFPNYSSELNVNALELDDSALYLCASSIGTGPYGYTFGSGTRLTVV.

J is TRBJ2-1 and V is TRBV10-1; D is unclear. Germline V gives CDR1 WNHNN, CDR2 SYGVQD (reference sequence). This CDR3 region has 11 residues. Deletions cut 10 bases from V and 7 bases from J, with 11 bases between. The CDR3 here is CAIRPRNEQFF. The CDR3 nucleotides read TGCGCCATCCGCCCCCGGAATGAGCAGTTCTTC.

The J gene is TRBJ2-7, the V gene TRBV5-1; possible D gene TRBD1, 5 bases. This CDR3 is 13 amino acids long. The V and J ends lost 5 bases and 6 bases respectively, with 15 bases between them. CDR1 and CDR2 from the germline V gene are SGHRS and YFSETQ. CDR3 residues: CASREYQGLEQYF. Here the CDR3 DNA reads TGCGCCAGCAGGGAGTATCAGGGCCTCGAGCAGTACTTC.

The rearrangement joins TRBV7-3 to TRBJ2-2; 8 bases match TRBD2. Germline V CDR1 and CDR2: SGHTA, FQGTGA. This CDR3 is 16 amino acids long. After removal of 3 bases from V and 1 base from J, the junction contained 4 bases not matched to a gene. CDR3 sequence: CASSFGSGGNTGELFF. For the CDR3, the DNA is TGTGCCAGCAGCTTTGGGAGCGGGGGGAACACCGGGGAGCTGTTTTTT. The entire variable domain, with the rest obtained from reference TRBV7-3 and TRBJ2-2, is as follows: GAGVSQTPSNKVTEKGKYVELRCDPISGHTALYWYRQSLGQGPEFLIYFQGTGAADDSGLPNDRFFAVRPEGSVSTLKIQRTERGDSAVYLCASSFGSGGNTGELFFGEGSRLTVL.

In DNA form, the CDR3 reads TGTGCCAGCAGTGCCTTCGGGGGGACTATTAACACAGATACGCAGTATTTT. Residues: CASSAFGGTINTDTQYF. The chain links TRBV6-1 to TRBJ2-3, with 7 bases matching TRBD2. With V trimmed by 4 bases and J by 2 bases, 12 bases remained unmatched. The CDR3 length is 17 residues. The germline gives CDR1 MNHNS, CDR2 SASEGT.

The table lists this clone with a count of one. The rearrangement joins TRBV9 to TRBJ1-1, with D tentatively TRBD1 (6 bases). Trimming cost V 4 bases and J 3 bases, with 10 bases left between them. Germline CDR1 is SGDLS and CDR2 is YYNGEE. The CDR3 has 13 amino acids. In DNA, the CDR3 is TGTGCCAGCAGCCTGAACAGGGACACTGAAGCTTTCTTT. Translation gives CASSLNRDTEAFF. Based on the CDR3 plus reference TRBV9 and TRBJ1-1, the full variable domain is DSGVTQTPKHLITATGQRVTLRCSPRSGDLSVYWYQQSLDQGLQFLIQYYNGEERAKGNILERFSAQQFPDLHSELNLSSLELGDSALYFCASSLNRDTEAFFGQGTRLTVV.

The genes are TRBV5-1 and TRBJ2-3; 7 bases agree with TRBD2. Germline V gives CDR1 SGHRS, CDR2 YFSETQ. The CDR3 extends over 15 amino acids. The V and J ends lost 4 bases and 7 bases, in that order; junction bases with no gene match: 12. The CDR3 is CASSPIGAGLYTQYF. DNA for the CDR3: TGCGCCAGCAGCCCCATAGGAGCGGGGCTCTATACGCAGTATTTT.

V gene TRBV9 combines with J gene TRBJ2-6; D unresolved. V was shortened by 3 bases and J by 4 bases, with 11 bases between the two germline ends. The CDR3 has 15 amino acids. The germline V gene encodes CDR1 SGDLS and CDR2 YYNGEE. CDR3 bases: TGTGCCAGCAGCGATATTAGCATGGGGGCCAACGTCCTGACTTTC. This gives the protein CASSDISMGANVLTF.

For the CDR3, the DNA is TGTGCCAGCAGCCCCAGGGGGTACAGCTCCTACGAGCAGTACTTC. The encoded protein is CASSPRGYSSYEQYF. The chain uses TRBV9 and TRBJ2-7, with 7 bases fitting TRBD1. The germline gives CDR1 SGDLS, CDR2 YYNGEE. The CDR3 has 15 residues. V lost 4 bases and J lost 0; bases outside the gene matches: 7.

The chain recombines TRBV28 with TRBJ2-1; TRBD2 aligns across 7 bases. This CDR3 is built from 14 residues. The V segment lost 6 bases and the J segment 2 bases; nucleotides outside the gene matches: 4. Germline CDR1 is MDHEN and CDR2 is SYDVKM. The CDR3, as DNA: TGTGCCAGCAGATCCGGGACTACCTACAATGAGCAGTTCTTC. Residues: CASRSGTTYNEQFF. Variable domain in full (rest from reference TRBV28 and TRBJ2-1): DVKVTQSSRYLVKRTGEKVFLECVQDMDHENMFWYRQDPGLGLRLIYFSYDVKMKEKGDIPEGYSVSREKKERFSLILESASTNQTSMYLCASRSGTTYNEQFFGPGTRLTVL.

The table lists this clone with a few counts. The V gene is TRBV6-7, the J gene TRBJ2-7; tentative D call: TRBD2 (5 bases). TRBV6-7 counts as an open reading frame of uncertain function. Between the trimmed V and J ends, which lost 2 bases and 3 bases, there was a span of 8 bases. The CDR3 consists of 13 residues. The CDR3 coding sequence is TGTGCCAGCAGTTACCCCGGAGGCTACGAGCAGTACTTC. Its protein product is CASSYPGGYEQYF.